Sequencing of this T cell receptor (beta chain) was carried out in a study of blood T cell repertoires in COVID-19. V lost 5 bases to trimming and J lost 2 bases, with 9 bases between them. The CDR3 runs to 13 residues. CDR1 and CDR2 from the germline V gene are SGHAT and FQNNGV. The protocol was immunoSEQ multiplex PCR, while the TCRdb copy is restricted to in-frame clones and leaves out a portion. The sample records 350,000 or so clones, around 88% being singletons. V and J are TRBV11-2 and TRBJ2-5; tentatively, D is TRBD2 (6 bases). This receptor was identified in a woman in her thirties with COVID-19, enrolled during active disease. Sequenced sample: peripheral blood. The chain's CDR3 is CASSGGIQETQYF. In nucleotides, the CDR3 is TGTGCCAGCAGCGGGGGGATTCAAGAGACCCAGTACTTC.